This T cell receptor beta chain was sequenced in a study of blood T cell repertoires in COVID-19. Under the authors' procedure: Using reference gene primer amplification, nucleated cell counts were estimated. Generated by immunoSEQ multiplex PCR, the TCRdb table keeps only in-frame clones and is missing some. For V, J and clone size, that table is used; D and trimming come from the DNA. The data show 100,000 to 150,000 clones, 69% seen once. The sample holds a few counts of this clone. The germline gives CDR1 SNHLY, CDR2 FYNNEI. The CDR3 spans 12 residues. Trimming stripped 7 bases from V and 6 bases from J, with 12 bases between.

This TCR derives from a woman in her 70s with acute or convalescent COVID-19. The chain recombines TRBV2 with TRBJ1-2; D gene unclear. The sample taken for sequencing was peripheral blood. The CDR3 DNA reads as TGTGCCAGCAAACGGGAAGTCGATGGCTACACCTTC. Translated: CASKREVDGYTF.